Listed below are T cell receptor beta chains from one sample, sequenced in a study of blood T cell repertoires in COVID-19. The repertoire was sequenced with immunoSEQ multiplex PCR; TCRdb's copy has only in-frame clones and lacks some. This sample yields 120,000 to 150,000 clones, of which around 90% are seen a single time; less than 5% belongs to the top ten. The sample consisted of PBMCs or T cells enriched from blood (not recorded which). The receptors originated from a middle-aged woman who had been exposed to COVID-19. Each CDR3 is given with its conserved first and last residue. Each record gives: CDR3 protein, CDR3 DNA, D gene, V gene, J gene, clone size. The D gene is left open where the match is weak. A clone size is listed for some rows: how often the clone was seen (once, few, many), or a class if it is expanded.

CDR3: CASTSLTGVGEEETQYF
DNA: TGTGCCAGCACCTCGTTAACGGGAGTTGGGGAGGAAGAGACCCAGTACTTC
D: NA
V: TRBV27
J: TRBJ2-5
size: NA

CDR3: CASSLGTGSESPLHF
DNA: TGTGCCAGCAGCTTGGGGACAGGGTCGGAGTCACCCCTCCACTTT
D: TRBD1
V: TRBV7-9
J: TRBJ1-6
size: NA

CDR3: CASSVGTGSFTGELFF
DNA: TGCGCCAGCAGCGTTGGGACAGGGTCCTTCACCGGGGAGCTGTTTTTT
D: TRBD1
V: TRBV5-1
J: TRBJ2-2
size: NA

CDR3: CASSPLKRQGEAFF
DNA: TGTGCCAGCAGCCCCTTAAAGAGACAGGGCGAGGCTTTCTTT
D: TRBD1
V: TRBV3-1/TRBV3-2
J: TRBJ1-1
size: NA

CDR3: CASSFEGSTYEQYF
DNA: TGCGCCAGCAGCTTTGAGGGATCTACCTACGAGCAGTACTTC
D: NA
V: TRBV5-1
J: TRBJ2-7
size: once

CDR3: CASSYGQGDTEAFF
DNA: TGTGCCAGCAGTTACGGACAGGGGGACACTGAAGCTTTCTTT
D: TRBD1
V: TRBV6-5
J: TRBJ1-1
size: once

CDR3: CASSEYAGNTEAFF
DNA: TGTGCCAGCAGTGAATATGCAGGAAACACTGAAGCTTTCTTT
D: NA
V: TRBV25-1
J: TRBJ1-1
size: NA

CDR3: CASSQPSGSSYNEQFF
DNA: TGTGCCAGCAGCCAGCCTAGCGGAAGCTCCTACAATGAGCAGTTCTTC
D: TRBD2
V: TRBV5-6
J: TRBJ2-1
size: few

CDR3: CASSAAGGYNEQFF
DNA: TGTGCCAGTAGTGCAGCGGGAGGTTACAATGAGCAGTTCTTC
D: TRBD2
V: TRBV19
J: TRBJ2-1
size: NA

CDR3: CASSLERGSTDTQYF
DNA: TGTGCCAGCAGCTTAGAGCGGGGTAGCACAGATACGCAGTATTTT
D: TRBD2
V: TRBV7-9
J: TRBJ2-3
size: NA

CDR3: CASSQDTPSGYTF
DNA: TGTGCCAGCAGCCAAGATACCCCTAGTGGCTACACCTTC
D: NA
V: TRBV3-1/TRBV3-2
J: TRBJ1-2
size: NA

CDR3: CSVGPGQGLSEAFF
DNA: TGCAGCGTTGGACCGGGACAGGGTCTTTCGGAAGCTTTCTTT
D: TRBD1
V: TRBV29-1
J: TRBJ1-1
size: few

CDR3: CASSQEVAGRYGYTF
DNA: TGTGCCAGCAGCCAAGAAGTTGCGGGCCGCTATGGCTACACCTTC
D: NA
V: TRBV14
J: TRBJ1-2
size: NA

CDR3: CASSLFSYTEAFF
DNA: TGTGCCAGCAGCTTGTTCAGTTACACTGAAGCTTTCTTT
D: NA
V: TRBV5-4
J: TRBJ1-1
size: NA

CDR3: CASRRFDSNTEAFF
DNA: TGTGCCAGCAGGCGGTTTGACTCGAACACTGAAGCTTTCTTT
D: NA
V: TRBV3-1/TRBV3-2
J: TRBJ1-1
size: NA

CDR3: CASSIDRTGSSYEQYF
DNA: TGTGCCAGCAGTATTGATAGGACAGGGAGTTCCTACGAGCAGTACTTC
D: TRBD1
V: TRBV28
J: TRBJ2-7
size: NA

CDR3: CASSRLAGQNTGELFF
DNA: TGTGCCAGCTCAAGACTAGCGGGGCAGAACACCGGGGAGCTGTTTTTT
D: TRBD2
V: TRBV18
J: TRBJ2-2
size: NA

CDR3: CASSLGTRADEQFF
DNA: TGTGCCAGCAGCTTAGGGACTAGGGCGGATGAGCAGTTCTTC
D: TRBD2
V: TRBV7-7
J: TRBJ2-1
size: NA

CDR3: CASSFFLGDEQYF
DNA: TGTGCCAGCAGTTTTTTTTTAGGGGACGAGCAGTACTTC
D: NA
V: TRBV27
J: TRBJ2-7
size: NA

CDR3: CSVGEGSVGNQPQHF
DNA: TGCAGCGTTGGGGAGGGGTCGGTTGGCAATCAGCCCCAGCATTTT
D: NA
V: TRBV29-1
J: TRBJ1-5
size: NA

CDR3: CASSPTGGGGEKLFF
DNA: TGTGCCAGCAGCCCCACCGGGGGAGGTGGAGAAAAACTGTTTTTT
D: NA
V: TRBV7-9
J: TRBJ1-4
size: NA

CDR3: CASSIRPRQGASRTGELFF
DNA: TGCGCCAGCAGCATACGTCCGAGACAGGGGGCGAGTCGGACCGGGGAGCTGTTTTTT
D: TRBD1
V: TRBV5-1
J: TRBJ2-2
size: NA

CDR3: CASSFTAGSSYNEQFF
DNA: TGTGCCAGCAGCTTCACCGCGGGAAGCTCCTACAATGAGCAGTTCTTC
D: NA
V: TRBV7-3
J: TRBJ2-1
size: NA

CDR3: CASSYRGGYSYEQYF
DNA: TGTGCCAGCAGCTACAGGGGCGGGTACTCCTACGAGCAGTACTTC
D: TRBD1
V: TRBV5-6
J: TRBJ2-7
size: NA

CDR3: CASSDRATTGELFF
DNA: TGCGCCAGCAGTGACAGGGCGACCACCGGGGAGCTGTTTTTT
D: NA
V: TRBV10-1
J: TRBJ2-2
size: few

CDR3: CASSLGFEGASGYTF
DNA: TGTGCCAGCAGCTTAGGGTTTGAGGGGGCGAGTGGCTACACCTTC
D: TRBD1
V: TRBV11-2
J: TRBJ1-2
size: once

CDR3: CATSEIGQGGYGYTF
DNA: TGTGCCACCAGTGAAATCGGACAGGGCGGCTATGGCTACACCTTC
D: TRBD1
V: TRBV24-1
J: TRBJ1-2
size: NA

CDR3: CASSQDQGLDNGELFF
DNA: TGCGCCAGCAGCCAAGACCAGGGCCTCGATAACGGGGAGCTGTTTTTT
D: NA
V: TRBV4-1
J: TRBJ2-2
size: NA

CDR3: CASNQDRETYEQYF
DNA: TGTGCCAGCAACCAGGACAGGGAAACCTACGAGCAGTACTTC
D: TRBD1
V: TRBV5-6
J: TRBJ2-7
size: NA

CDR3: CASTLAGASAGELFF
DNA: TGTGCCAGTACGCTAGCGGGAGCGTCCGCCGGGGAGCTGTTTTTT
D: TRBD2
V: TRBV19
J: TRBJ2-2
size: NA

CDR3: CASSYSGQDHNYGYTF
DNA: TGTGCCAGCAGTTACTCTGGACAGGACCACAACTATGGCTACACCTTC
D: TRBD1
V: TRBV6-5
J: TRBJ1-2
size: NA

CDR3: CASSPPWDRARPREKLFF
DNA: TGTGCCAGCAGCCCGCCGTGGGACAGGGCCCGACCGCGGGAAAAACTGTTTTTT
D: TRBD1
V: TRBV5-6
J: TRBJ1-4
size: NA

CDR3: CASKDRVLYNSPLHF
DNA: TGTGCCAGCAAGGACAGGGTCCTCTATAATTCACCCCTCCACTTT
D: TRBD1
V: TRBV6-5
J: TRBJ1-6
size: NA

CDR3: CASSQTGNQPQHF
DNA: TGTGCCAGCAGCCAGACAGGCAATCAGCCCCAGCATTTT
D: NA
V: TRBV3-1/TRBV3-2
J: TRBJ1-5
size: NA

CDR3: CASTKTGQVETEAFF
DNA: TGTGCCAGCACCAAGACCGGACAGGTAGAGACTGAAGCTTTCTTT
D: TRBD1
V: TRBV14
J: TRBJ1-1
size: NA

CDR3: CASSLSRATEAFF
DNA: TGTGCCAGCAGTTTATCGCGTGCCACTGAAGCTTTCTTT
D: NA
V: TRBV27
J: TRBJ1-1
size: NA

CDR3: CASSQRQGVTEKLFF
DNA: TGTGCCAGCAGCCAGAGACAGGGAGTGACTGAAAAACTGTTTTTT
D: TRBD1
V: TRBV3-1/TRBV3-2
J: TRBJ1-4
size: NA

CDR3: CASSYSAYSNQPQHF
DNA: TGTGCCAGCAGTTACTCTGCCTATAGCAATCAGCCCCAGCATTTT
D: NA
V: TRBV6-5
J: TRBJ1-5
size: NA

CDR3: CASRGQGLGEQFF
DNA: TGTGCCAGCAGGGGGCAGGGGTTGGGTGAGCAGTTCTTC
D: NA
V: TRBV28
J: TRBJ2-1
size: NA

CDR3: CASSLRGFANTGELFF
DNA: TGTGCCAGCAGCTTACGCGGGTTCGCGAACACCGGGGAGCTGTTTTTT
D: NA
V: TRBV7-3
J: TRBJ2-2
size: NA

CDR3: CASKDRELAKNIQYF
DNA: TGTGCCAGTAAGGACAGGGAACTCGCCAAAAACATTCAGTACTTC
D: TRBD1
V: TRBV19
J: TRBJ2-4
size: NA

CDR3: CASSVHRGRDSPLHF
DNA: TGCGCCAGCAGTGTCCACAGGGGGCGCGACTCACCCCTCCACTTT
D: TRBD1
V: TRBV10-2
J: TRBJ1-6
size: few

CDR3: CASRLRRGSYNEQFF
DNA: TGTGCCAGCAGATTGAGAAGGGGCTCCTACAATGAGCAGTTCTTC
D: NA
V: TRBV28
J: TRBJ2-1
size: NA

CDR3: CASSPPQGYGYTF
DNA: TGTGCCAGCAGCCCACCCCAGGGATATGGCTACACCTTC
D: NA
V: TRBV9
J: TRBJ1-2
size: NA

CDR3: CASSVSGVSGTQYF
DNA: TGTGCCAGCAGCGTATCGGGGGTTTCGGGTACGCAGTATTTT
D: NA
V: TRBV9
J: TRBJ2-3
size: NA

CDR3: CAIGDRAGTEAFF
DNA: TGTGCCATCGGGGACAGGGCGGGTACTGAAGCTTTCTTT
D: TRBD1
V: TRBV7-8
J: TRBJ1-1
size: NA

CDR3: CASGRAADTQYF
DNA: TGTGCCAGCGGGCGGGCTGCAGATACGCAGTATTTT
D: NA
V: TRBV6-6
J: TRBJ2-3
size: NA

CDR3: CASSNTDIYSNQPQHF
DNA: TGTGCCAGTAGTAATACAGACATTTATAGCAATCAGCCCCAGCATTTT
D: NA
V: TRBV19
J: TRBJ1-5
size: NA

CDR3: CASIGGGTEAFF
DNA: TGTGCCAGCATAGGGGGGGGCACTGAAGCTTTCTTT
D: NA
V: TRBV2
J: TRBJ1-1
size: NA

CDR3: CASSYRVSNQPQHF
DNA: TGTGCCAGCAGTTACCGTGTCAGCAATCAGCCCCAGCATTTT
D: NA
V: TRBV6-5
J: TRBJ1-5
size: NA